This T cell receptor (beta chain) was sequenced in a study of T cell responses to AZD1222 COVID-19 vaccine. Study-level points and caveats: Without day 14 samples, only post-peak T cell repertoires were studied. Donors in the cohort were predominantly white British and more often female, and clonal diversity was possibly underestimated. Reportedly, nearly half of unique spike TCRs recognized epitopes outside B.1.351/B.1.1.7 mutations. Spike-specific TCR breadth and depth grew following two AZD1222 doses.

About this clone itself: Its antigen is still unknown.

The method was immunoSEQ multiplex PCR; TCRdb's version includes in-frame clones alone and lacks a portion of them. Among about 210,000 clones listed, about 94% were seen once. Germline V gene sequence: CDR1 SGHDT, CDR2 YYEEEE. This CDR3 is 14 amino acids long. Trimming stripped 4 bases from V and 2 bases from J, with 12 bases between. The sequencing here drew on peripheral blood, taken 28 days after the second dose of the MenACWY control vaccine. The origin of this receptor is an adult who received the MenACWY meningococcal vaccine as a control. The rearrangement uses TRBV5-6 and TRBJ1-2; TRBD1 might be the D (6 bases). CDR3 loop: CASSQLDRNYGYTF. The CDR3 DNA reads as TGTGCCAGCAGCCAACTGGACAGAAACTATGGCTACACCTTC.